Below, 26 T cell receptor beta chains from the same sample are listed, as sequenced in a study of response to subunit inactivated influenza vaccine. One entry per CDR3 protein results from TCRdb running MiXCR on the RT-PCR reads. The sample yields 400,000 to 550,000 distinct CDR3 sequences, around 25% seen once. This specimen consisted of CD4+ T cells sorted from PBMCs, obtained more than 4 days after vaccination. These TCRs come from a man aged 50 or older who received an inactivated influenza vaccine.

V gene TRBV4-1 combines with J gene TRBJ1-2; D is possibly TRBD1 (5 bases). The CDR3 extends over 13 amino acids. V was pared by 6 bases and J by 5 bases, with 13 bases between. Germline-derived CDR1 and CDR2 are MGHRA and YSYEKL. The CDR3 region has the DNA TGCGCCAGCAGTCAGACAGAGAAGTATGGCTACACCTTC. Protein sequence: CASSQTEKYGYTF.

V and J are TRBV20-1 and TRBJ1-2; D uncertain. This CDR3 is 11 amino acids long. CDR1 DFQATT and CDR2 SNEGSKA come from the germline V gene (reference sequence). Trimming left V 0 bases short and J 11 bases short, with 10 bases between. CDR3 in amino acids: CSARDLAAYTF. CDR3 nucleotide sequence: TGCAGTGCTAGAGATCTGGCGGCTTACACCTTC.

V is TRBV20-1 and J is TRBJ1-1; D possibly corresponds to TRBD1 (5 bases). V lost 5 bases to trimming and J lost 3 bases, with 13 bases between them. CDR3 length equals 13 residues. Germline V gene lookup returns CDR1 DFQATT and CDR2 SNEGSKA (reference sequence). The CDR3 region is CSARGVVYTEAFF. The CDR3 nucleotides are TGCAGTGCTCGGGGGGTGGTGTACACTGAAGCTTTCTTT.

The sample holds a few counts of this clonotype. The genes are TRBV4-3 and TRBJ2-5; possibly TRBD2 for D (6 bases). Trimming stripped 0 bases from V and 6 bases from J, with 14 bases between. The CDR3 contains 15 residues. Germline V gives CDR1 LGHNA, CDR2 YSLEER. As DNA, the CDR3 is TGCGCCAGCAGCCAAGATCTGCGGGGAGGCAAGACCCAGTACTTC. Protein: CASSQDLRGGKTQYF.

CDR3 amino acids: CASSDLAGDNEQFF. Written as DNA, the CDR3 is TGTGCCAGCAGTGACCTAGCGGGAGACAATGAGCAGTTCTTC. The gene calls are TRBV25-1 and TRBJ2-1, with TRBD2 matching over 10 bases. Germline CDR1 is MGHDK and CDR2 is SYGVNS. This CDR3 is built from 14 residues. The trim removed 3 bases at V and 5 bases at J, leaving 1 base unmatched.

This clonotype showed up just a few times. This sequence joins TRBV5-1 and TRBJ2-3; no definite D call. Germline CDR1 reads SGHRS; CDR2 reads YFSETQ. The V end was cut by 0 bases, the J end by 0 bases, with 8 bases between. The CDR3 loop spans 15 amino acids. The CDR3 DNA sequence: TGCGCCAGCAGCTTGGGGCCAGCTAGCACAGATACGCAGTATTTT. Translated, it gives CASSLGPASTDTQYF.

Here the CDR3 DNA reads TGTGCCATCAGTGAGTCATCGGGGCAAGAGACCCAGTACTTC. Translating it yields CAISESSGQETQYF. The chain recombines TRBV10-3 with TRBJ2-5, with D tentatively TRBD2 (5 bases). V was cut by 0 bases and J by 2 bases, with 7 bases left in between. CDR1 and CDR2 from the germline V gene are ENHRY and SYGVKD. The CDR3 consists of 14 residues.

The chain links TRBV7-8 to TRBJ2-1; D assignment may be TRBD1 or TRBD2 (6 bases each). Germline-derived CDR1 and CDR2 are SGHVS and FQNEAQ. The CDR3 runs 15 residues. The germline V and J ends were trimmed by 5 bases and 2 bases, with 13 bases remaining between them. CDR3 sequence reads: CASSRRDTPYNEQFF. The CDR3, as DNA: TGTGCCAGCAGCCGGAGGGACACTCCCTACAATGAGCAGTTCTTC. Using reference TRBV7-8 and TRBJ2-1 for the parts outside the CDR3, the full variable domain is GAGVSQSPRYKVAKRGQDVALRCDPISGHVSLFWYQQALGQGPEFLTYFQNEAQLDKSGLPSDRFFAERPEGSVSTLKIQRTQQEDSAVYLCASSRRDTPYNEQFFGPGTRLTVL.

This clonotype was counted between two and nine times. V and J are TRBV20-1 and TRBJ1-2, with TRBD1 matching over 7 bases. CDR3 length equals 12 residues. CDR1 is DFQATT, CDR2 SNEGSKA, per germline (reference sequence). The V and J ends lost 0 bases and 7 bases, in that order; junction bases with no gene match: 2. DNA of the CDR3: TGCAGTGCTAGAGAGGGACAGAGTGGCTACACCTTC. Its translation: CSAREGQSGYTF.

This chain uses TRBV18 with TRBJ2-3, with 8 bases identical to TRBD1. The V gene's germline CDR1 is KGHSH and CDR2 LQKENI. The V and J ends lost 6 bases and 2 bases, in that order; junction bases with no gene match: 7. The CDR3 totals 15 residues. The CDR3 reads CASSGDRLNTDTQYF. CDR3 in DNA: TGTGCCAGCTCCGGGGACAGGTTGAACACAGATACGCAGTATTTT.

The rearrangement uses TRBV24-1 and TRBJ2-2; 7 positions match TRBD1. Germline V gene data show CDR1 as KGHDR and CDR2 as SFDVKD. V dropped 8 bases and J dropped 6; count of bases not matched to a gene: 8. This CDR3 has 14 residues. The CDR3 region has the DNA TGTGCCACCACCCAGACAGGGTACGCCGGGGAGCTGTTTTTT. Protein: CATTQTGYAGELFF.

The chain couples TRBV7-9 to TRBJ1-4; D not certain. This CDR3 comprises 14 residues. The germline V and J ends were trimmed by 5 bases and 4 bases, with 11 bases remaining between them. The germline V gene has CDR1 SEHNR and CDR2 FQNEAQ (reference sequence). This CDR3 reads CASSHRVDNEKLFF. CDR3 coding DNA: TGTGCCAGCAGCCACCGGGTAGATAATGAAAAACTGTTTTTT.

The CDR3 DNA reads TGTGCCAGCAGCTCCGGAGAAGGGAGGCAGTATTTT. Its translation: CASSSGEGRQYF. The rearrangement joins TRBV28 to TRBJ2-3, with D tentatively TRBD2 (5 bases). V was cut by 6 bases and J by 11 bases, with 15 bases left in between. Germline CDR1 reads MDHEN; CDR2 reads SYDVKM. CDR3 size: 12 residues.

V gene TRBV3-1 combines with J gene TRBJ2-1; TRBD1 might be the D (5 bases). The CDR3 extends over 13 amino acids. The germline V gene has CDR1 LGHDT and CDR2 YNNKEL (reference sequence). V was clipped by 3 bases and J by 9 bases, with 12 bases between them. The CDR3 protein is CASSQQLRGEQFF. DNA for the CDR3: TGTGCCAGCAGCCAGCAACTTAGGGGTGAGCAGTTCTTC.

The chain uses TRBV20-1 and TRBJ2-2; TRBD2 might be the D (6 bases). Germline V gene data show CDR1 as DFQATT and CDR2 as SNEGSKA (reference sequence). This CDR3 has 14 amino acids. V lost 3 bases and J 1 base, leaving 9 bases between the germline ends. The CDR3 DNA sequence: TGCAGTGCTAGGGGGCGGGGGAACACCGGGGAGCTGTTTTTT. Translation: CSARGRGNTGELFF.

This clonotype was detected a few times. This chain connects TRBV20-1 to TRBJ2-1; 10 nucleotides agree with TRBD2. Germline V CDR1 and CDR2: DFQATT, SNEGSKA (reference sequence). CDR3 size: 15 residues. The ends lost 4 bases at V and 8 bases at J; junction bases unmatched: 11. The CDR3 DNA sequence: TGCAGTGCTAACCGAGCGGGAGGGCCTTCATATGAGCAGTTCTTC. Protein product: CSANRAGGPSYEQFF.

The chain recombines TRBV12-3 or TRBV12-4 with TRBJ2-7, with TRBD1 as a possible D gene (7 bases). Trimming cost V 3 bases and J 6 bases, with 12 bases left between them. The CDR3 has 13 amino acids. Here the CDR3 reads CASSFNRGGEQYF. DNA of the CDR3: TGTGCCAGCAGTTTTAACAGGGGAGGCGAGCAGTACTTC.

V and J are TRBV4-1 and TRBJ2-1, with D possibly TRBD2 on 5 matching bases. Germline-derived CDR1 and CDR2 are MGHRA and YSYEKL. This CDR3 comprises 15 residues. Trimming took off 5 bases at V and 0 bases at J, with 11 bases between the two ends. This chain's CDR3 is CASSMLEVSYNEQFF. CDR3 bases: TGCGCCAGCAGCATGTTGGAGGTCTCCTACAATGAGCAGTTCTTC.

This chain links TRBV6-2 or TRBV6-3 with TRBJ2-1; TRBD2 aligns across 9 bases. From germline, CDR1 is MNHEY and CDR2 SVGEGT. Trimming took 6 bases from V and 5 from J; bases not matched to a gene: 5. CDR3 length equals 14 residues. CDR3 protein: CASRLWTSDNEQFF. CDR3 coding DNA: TGTGCCAGCAGACTATGGACTAGCGACAATGAGCAGTTCTTC.

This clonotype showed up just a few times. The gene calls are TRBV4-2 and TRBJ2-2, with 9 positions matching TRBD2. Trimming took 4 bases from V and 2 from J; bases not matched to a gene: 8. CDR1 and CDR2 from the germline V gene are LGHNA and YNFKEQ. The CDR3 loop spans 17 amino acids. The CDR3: CASSRQPGLANTGELFF. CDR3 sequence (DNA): TGTGCCAGCAGCCGCCAACCGGGACTAGCTAACACCGGGGAGCTGTTTTTT.

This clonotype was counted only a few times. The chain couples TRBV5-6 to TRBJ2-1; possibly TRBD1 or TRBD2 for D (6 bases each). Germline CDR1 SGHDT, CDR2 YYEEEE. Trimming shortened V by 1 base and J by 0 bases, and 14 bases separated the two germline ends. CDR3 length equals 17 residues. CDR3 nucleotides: TGTGCCAGCAGCTTGCTCGGAGAGGGGGGCTCCTACAATGAGCAGTTCTTC. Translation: CASSLLGEGGSYNEQFF.

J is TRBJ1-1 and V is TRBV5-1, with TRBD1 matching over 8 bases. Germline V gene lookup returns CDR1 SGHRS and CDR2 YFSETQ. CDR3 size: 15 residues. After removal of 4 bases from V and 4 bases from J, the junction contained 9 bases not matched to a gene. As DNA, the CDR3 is TGCGCCAGCAGCATAGGACAGGGCATGCCCACTGAAGCTTTCTTT. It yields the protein CASSIGQGMPTEAFF.

The CDR3 nucleotides read TGTGCCAGCTCACCTAGGGAACTCACAGATACGCAGTATTTT. Protein sequence: CASSPRELTDTQYF. J is TRBJ2-3 and V is TRBV18; D not certain. The germline V gene has CDR1 KGHSH and CDR2 LQKENI. The length of the CDR3 is 14 residues. V dropped 3 bases and J dropped 2 bases, with 9 bases sitting between them.

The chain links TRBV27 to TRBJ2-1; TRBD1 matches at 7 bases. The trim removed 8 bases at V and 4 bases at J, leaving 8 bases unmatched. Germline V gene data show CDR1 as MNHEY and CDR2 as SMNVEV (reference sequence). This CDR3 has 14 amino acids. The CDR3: CASGLQGTYNEQFF. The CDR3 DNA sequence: TGTGCCAGCGGATTACAGGGGACGTACAATGAGCAGTTCTTC.

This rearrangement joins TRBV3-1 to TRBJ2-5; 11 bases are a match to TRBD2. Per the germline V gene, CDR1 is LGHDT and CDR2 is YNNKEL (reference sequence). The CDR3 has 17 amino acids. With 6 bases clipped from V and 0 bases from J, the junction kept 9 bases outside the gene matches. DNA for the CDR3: TGTGCCAGCAGGGCTCTAGCGGGGGGTCTGAACCAAGAGACCCAGTACTTC. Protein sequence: CASRALAGGLNQETQYF.

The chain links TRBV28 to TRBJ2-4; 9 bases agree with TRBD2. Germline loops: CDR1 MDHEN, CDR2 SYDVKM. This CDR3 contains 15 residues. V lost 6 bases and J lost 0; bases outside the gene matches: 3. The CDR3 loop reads CASRTSGLAKNIQYF. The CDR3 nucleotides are TGTGCCAGCAGGACTAGCGGTCTAGCCAAAAACATTCAGTACTTC.